The entry below gives a single TCR beta chain sequence along with its context. The antigen is unknown. The record originates from a study of T-cell reconstitution after alpha-beta-depleted transplantation in children. Study observations and caveats: Several patients had high TCRbeta diversity at day 60; it came from surviving recipient T cells and thymic progenitors. The main origin of T-cell counts and diversity one year after transplant was newly produced T cells. Expanded graft clones numbering several hundred reportedly gave rise to alpha-beta T cells about two months after transplant.

Molecular barcoding with unique molecular identifiers was used for the TCRbeta library. One entry per CDR3 protein results from TCRdb running MiXCR on the PCR reads. The table lists some 840,000 distinct CDR3 sequences, 15% to 20% of them singletons. The V gene end was trimmed by 7 bases and the J gene end by 2 bases; junction bases not matched to a gene: 5. The CDR3 is made up of 13 amino acids. Germline loops: CDR1 PRHDT, CDR2 FYEKMQ (reference sequence). The V and J genes are TRBV13 and TRBJ2-7, with 7 bases that match TRBD1. The origin of this receptor is a male patient between 10 and 17 years old who had a stem cell transplant for acute lymphoblastic leukemia, so the T cells may come from the graft donor. The sample was PBMCs, mostly from graft donor cells, taken 360 days after TCRalphabeta/CD19-depleted stem cell transplant. Written as DNA, the CDR3 is TGTGCCAGCAACCGAGGACAGGCCTACGAGCAGTACTTC. As protein: CASNRGQAYEQYF.